This TCR beta chain was sequenced in a study of blood T cell repertoires in COVID-19. The CDR3 has 14 residues. Germline-derived CDR1 and CDR2 are SNHLY and FYNNEI. Trimming left V 7 bases short and J 7 bases short, with 14 bases between. Assay used: immunoSEQ multiplex PCR; TCRdb lists only in-frame clones, some missing. Here the sample spans 68,000 or so clones, over 75% being singletons. This chain links TRBV2 with TRBJ1-6, with D possibly TRBD1 on 6 matching bases. The TCR was taken from a middle-aged man with acute or convalescent COVID-19. Sequencing input: peripheral blood. CDR3 amino acids: CASKVRDINSPLHF. CDR3 nucleotide sequence: TGTGCCAGCAAAGTCAGGGACATAAATTCACCCCTCCACTTT.